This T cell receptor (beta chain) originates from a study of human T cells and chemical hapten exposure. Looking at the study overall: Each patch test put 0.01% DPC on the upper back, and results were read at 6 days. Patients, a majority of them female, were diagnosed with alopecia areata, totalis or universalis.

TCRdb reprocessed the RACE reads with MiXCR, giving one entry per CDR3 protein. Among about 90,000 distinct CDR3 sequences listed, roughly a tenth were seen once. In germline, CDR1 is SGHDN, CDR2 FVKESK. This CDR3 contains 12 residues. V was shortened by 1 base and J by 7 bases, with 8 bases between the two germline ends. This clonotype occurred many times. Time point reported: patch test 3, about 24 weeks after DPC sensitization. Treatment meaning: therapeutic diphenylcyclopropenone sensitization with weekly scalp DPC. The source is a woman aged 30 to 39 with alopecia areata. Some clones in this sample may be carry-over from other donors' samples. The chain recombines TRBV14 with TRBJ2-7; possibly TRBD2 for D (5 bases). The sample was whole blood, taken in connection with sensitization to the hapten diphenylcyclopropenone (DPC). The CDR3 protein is CASSQGGREQYF. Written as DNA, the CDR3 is TGTGCCAGCAGCCAAGGAGGGCGGGAGCAGTACTTC.